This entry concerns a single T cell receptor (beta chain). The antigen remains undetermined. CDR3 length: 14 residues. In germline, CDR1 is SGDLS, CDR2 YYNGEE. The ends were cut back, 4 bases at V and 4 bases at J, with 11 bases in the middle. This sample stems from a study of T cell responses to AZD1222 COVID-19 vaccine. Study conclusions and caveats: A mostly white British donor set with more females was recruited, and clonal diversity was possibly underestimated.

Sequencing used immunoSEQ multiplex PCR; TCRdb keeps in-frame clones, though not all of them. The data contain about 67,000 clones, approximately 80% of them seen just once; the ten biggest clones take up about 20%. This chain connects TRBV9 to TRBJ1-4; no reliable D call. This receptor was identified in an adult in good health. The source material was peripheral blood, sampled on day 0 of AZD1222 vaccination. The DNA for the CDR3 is TGTGCCAGCAGCCCCAGGCAATTTAATGAAAAACTGTTTTTT. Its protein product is CASSPRQFNEKLFF.